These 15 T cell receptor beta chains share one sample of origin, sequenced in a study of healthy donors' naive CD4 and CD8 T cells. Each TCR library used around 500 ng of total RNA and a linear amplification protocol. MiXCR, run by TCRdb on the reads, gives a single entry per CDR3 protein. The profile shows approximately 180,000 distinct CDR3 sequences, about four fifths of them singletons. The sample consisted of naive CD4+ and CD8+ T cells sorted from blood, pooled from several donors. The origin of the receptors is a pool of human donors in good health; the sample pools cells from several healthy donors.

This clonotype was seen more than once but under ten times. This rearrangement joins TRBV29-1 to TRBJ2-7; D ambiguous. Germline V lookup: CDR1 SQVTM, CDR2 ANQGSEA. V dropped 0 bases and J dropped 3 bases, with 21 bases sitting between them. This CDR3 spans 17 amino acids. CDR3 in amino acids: CSVEEVSGLARDYEQYF. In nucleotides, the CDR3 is TGCAGCGTTGAAGAGGTATCCGGGCTGGCCCGCGACTACGAGCAGTACTTC.

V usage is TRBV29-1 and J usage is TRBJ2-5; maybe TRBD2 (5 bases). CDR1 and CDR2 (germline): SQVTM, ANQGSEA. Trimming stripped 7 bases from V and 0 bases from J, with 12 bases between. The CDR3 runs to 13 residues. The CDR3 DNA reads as TGCAGCGCCGCCCGGGATAACCAAGAGACCCAGTACTTC. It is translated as CSAARDNQETQYF. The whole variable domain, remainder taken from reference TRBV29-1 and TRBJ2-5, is SAVISQKPSRDICQRGTSLTIQCQVDSQVTMMFWYRQQPGQSLTLIATANQGSEATYESGFVIDKFPISRPNLTFSTLTVSNMSPEDSSIYLCSAARDNQETQYFGPGTRLLVL.

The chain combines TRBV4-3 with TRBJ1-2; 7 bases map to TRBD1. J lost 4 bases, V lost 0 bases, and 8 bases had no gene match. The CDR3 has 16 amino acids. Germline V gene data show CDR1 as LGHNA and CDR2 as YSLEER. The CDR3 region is CASSQDSGQQIYGYTF. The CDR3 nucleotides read TGCGCCAGCAGCCAAGACTCGGGACAGCAGATCTATGGCTACACCTTC.

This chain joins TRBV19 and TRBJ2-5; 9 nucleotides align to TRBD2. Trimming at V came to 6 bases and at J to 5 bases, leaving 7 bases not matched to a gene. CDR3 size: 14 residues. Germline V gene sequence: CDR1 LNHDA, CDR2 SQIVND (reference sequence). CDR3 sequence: CASRASGTRETQYF. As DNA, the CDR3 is TGTGCCAGTAGGGCTAGCGGGACACGGGAGACCCAGTACTTC. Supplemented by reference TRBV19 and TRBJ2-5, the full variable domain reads DGGITQSPKYLFRKEGQNVTLSCEQNLNHDAMYWYRQDPGQGLRLIYYSQIVNDFQKGDIAEGYSVSREKKESFPLTVTSAQKNPTAFYLCASRASGTRETQYFGPGTRLLVL.

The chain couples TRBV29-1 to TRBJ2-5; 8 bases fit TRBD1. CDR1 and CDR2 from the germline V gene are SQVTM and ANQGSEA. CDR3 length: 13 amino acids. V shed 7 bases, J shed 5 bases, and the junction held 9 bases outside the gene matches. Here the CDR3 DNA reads TGCAGCGGCCGGACAGGGATCGTGGAGACCCAGTACTTC. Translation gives CSGRTGIVETQYF.

The CDR3 nucleotides read TGCAGCGTTGAAGCGCAGCTCACAGATACGCAGTATTTT. Its protein is CSVEAQLTDTQYF. The chain employs TRBV29-1 and TRBJ2-3, with D uncertain. The CDR3 is 13 amino acids. Germline-derived CDR1 and CDR2 are SQVTM and ANQGSEA. Trimming left V 1 base short and J 2 bases short, with 7 bases between.

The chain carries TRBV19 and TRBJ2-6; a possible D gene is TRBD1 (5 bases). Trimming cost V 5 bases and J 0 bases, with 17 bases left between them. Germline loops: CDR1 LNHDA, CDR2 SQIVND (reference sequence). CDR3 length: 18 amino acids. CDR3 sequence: CASSSLQGGFSGANVLTF. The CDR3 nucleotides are TGTGCCAGTAGTTCTCTTCAGGGTGGATTCTCTGGGGCCAACGTCCTGACTTTC.

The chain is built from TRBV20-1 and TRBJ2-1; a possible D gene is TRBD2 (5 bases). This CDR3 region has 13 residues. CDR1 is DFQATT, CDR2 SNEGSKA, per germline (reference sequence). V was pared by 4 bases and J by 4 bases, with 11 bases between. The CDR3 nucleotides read TGCAGTGCTATCCGGACTGCATACAATGAGCAGTTCTTC. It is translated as CSAIRTAYNEQFF.

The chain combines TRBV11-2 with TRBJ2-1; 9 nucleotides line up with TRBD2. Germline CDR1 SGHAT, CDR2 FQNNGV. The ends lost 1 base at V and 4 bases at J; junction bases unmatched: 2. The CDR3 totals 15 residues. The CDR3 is CASSLGLAGYNEQFF. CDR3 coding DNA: TGTGCCAGCAGCTTAGGGCTAGCGGGGTACAATGAGCAGTTCTTC. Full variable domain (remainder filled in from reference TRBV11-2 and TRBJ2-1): EAGVAQSPRYKIIEKRQSVAFWCNPISGHATLYWYQQILGQGPKLLIQFQNNGVVDDSQLPKDRFSAERLKGVDSTLKIQPAKLEDSAVYLCASSLGLAGYNEQFFGPGTRLTVL.

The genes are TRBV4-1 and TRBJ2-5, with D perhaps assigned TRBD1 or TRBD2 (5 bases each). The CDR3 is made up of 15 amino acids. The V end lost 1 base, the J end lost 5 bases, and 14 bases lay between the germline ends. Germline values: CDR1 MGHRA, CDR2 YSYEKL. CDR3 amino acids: CASSQALPGTETQYF. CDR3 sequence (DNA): TGCGCCAGCAGCCAAGCCCTGCCGGGGACCGAGACCCAGTACTTC.

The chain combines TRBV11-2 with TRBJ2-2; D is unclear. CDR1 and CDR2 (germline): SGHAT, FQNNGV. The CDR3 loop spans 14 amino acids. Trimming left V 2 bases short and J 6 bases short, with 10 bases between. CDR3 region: CASSLIKISGELFF. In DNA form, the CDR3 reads TGTGCCAGCAGCTTAATTAAAATCTCCGGGGAGCTGTTTTTT.

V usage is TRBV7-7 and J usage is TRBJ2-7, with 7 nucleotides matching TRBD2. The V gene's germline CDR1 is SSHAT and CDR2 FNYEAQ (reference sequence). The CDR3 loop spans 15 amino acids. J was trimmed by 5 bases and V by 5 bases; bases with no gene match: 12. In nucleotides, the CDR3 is TGTGCCAGCAGCAAATCGGCGGGAGCAGGACACGAGCAGTACTTC. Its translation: CASSKSAGAGHEQYF.

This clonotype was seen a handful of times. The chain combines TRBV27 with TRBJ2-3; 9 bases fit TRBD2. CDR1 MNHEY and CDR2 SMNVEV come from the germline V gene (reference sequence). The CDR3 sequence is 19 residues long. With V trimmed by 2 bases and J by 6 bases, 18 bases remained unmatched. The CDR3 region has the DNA TGTGCCAGCAGTTTAGTCCAGGGAAGCGGGAGGACGGATAGGGATACGCAGTATTTT. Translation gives CASSLVQGSGRTDRDTQYF.

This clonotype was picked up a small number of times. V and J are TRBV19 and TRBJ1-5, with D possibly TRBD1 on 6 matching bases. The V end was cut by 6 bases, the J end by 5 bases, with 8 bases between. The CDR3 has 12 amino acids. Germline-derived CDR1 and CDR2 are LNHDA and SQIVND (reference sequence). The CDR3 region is CASRGQYQPQHF. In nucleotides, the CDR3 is TGTGCCAGTAGAGGACAGTATCAGCCCCAGCATTTT.

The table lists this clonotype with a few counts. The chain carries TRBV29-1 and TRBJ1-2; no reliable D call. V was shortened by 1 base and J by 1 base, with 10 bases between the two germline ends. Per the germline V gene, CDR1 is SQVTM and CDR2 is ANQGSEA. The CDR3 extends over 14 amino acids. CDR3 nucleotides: TGCAGCGTTGAAGCGATGGACGGTAACTATGGCTACACCTTC. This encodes CSVEAMDGNYGYTF.